Shown below are 11 T cell receptor beta chains from a single sample sequenced in a study of shared T cell receptors in the human thymus. Repertoires were generated with immunoSEQ multiplex PCR, while TCRdb's copy carries only in-frame clones and drops some. Among about 660,000 clones listed, roughly 90% were seen once. The same sample was also studied in work on human thymus T cells.

Input material: thymocytes. The receptors come from a boy under two years old with a congenital heart defect.

The J gene is TRBJ1-1, the V gene TRBV18, with D hard to call. Per the germline V gene, CDR1 is KGHSH and CDR2 is LQKENI. The length of the CDR3 is 11 residues. The germline V and J ends were trimmed by 3 bases and 8 bases, with 7 bases remaining between them. The chain's CDR3 is CASSPGVEAFF. CDR3 nucleotides: TGTGCCAGCTCACCCGGGGTCGAAGCTTTCTTT.

The chain carries TRBV4-1 and TRBJ1-5, with D uncertain. The germline gives CDR1 MGHRA, CDR2 YSYEKL. This CDR3 has 14 residues. V lost 1 base and J lost 5, with 9 bases in between. As DNA, the CDR3 is TGCGCCAGCAGCCAAGTGTACTCCTATCAGCCCCAGCATTTT. Protein: CASSQVYSYQPQHF.

The table lists this clone with a few counts. The chain uses TRBV19 and TRBJ2-3; D possibly corresponds to TRBD2 (6 bases). Between the trimmed V and J ends, which lost 2 bases and 5 bases, there was a span of 32 bases. The CDR3 consists of 21 residues. In germline, CDR1 is LNHDA, CDR2 SQIVND (reference sequence). Here the CDR3 DNA reads TGTGCCAGTAGTATACGGGGGTCAAAGTCCTTAGCGCCCGTGGGGCGAGATACGCAGTATTTT. This codes for CASSIRGSKSLAPVGRDTQYF. Combining the CDR3 with reference TRBV19 and TRBJ2-3 gives the whole variable domain DGGITQSPKYLFRKEGQNVTLSCEQNLNHDAMYWYRQDPGQGLRLIYYSQIVNDFQKGDIAEGYSVSREKKESFPLTVTSAQKNPTAFYLCASSIRGSKSLAPVGRDTQYFGPGTRLTVL.

V usage is TRBV5-4 and J usage is TRBJ2-3; 12 bases are a match to TRBD1. The junction had 4 bases not matched to a gene; V was cut back by 0 bases and J by 2 bases. This CDR3 contains 17 residues. Looked up from germline, CDR1 is SGHNT and CDR2 is YYREEE (reference sequence). The CDR3 is CASSLARDRGPTDTQYF. Here the CDR3 DNA reads TGTGCCAGCAGCTTGGCCCGGGACAGGGGGCCCACAGATACGCAGTATTTT.

The rearrangement links TRBV29-1 to TRBJ2-2; D possibly corresponds to TRBD1 (6 bases). This CDR3 is 11 amino acids long. The V gene's germline CDR1 is SQVTM and CDR2 ANQGSEA. The germline V and J ends were trimmed by 7 bases and 7 bases, with 10 bases remaining between them. CDR3 coding DNA: TGCAGCGCCCTGGACAGCGGGGAGCTGTTTTTT. Residues: CSALDSGELFF.

CDR3 protein: CASSEIKGLAGVTYEQYF. The CDR3 DNA is TGTGCCAGCAGCGAAATAAAGGGACTAGCGGGAGTGACCTACGAGCAGTACTTC. V usage is TRBV11-2 and J usage is TRBJ2-7, with 14 nucleotides matching TRBD2. Losses at the gene ends were 5 bases for V and 2 bases for J; bases not matched to a gene: 11. This CDR3 has 18 residues. Germline loops: CDR1 SGHAT, CDR2 FQNNGV.

The chain uses TRBV28 and TRBJ2-3; 9 bases agree with TRBD2. The junction had 11 bases not matched to a gene; V was cut back by 5 bases and J by 5 bases. The CDR3 sequence is 16 residues long. The germline V gene encodes CDR1 MDHEN and CDR2 SYDVKM. In DNA, the CDR3 is TGTGCCAGCAGTCCCGCTTTAGCGGGAGTAGAAGATACGCAGTATTTT. It encodes CASSPALAGVEDTQYF.

The chain recombines TRBV18 with TRBJ2-3; D possibly corresponds to TRBD1 (6 bases). Per the germline V gene, CDR1 is KGHSH and CDR2 is LQKENI. This CDR3 comprises 18 residues. The V gene lost 4 bases and the J gene lost 1 base, with 21 bases spanning the gap. The CDR3 is CASSLPSPRGWGTDTQYF. The CDR3 nucleotides read TGTGCCAGCTCACTCCCGTCTCCGAGGGGGTGGGGCACAGATACGCAGTATTTT.

This clone was picked up a small number of times. The rearrangement links TRBV7-9 to TRBJ1-2; TRBD1 aligns across 8 bases. This CDR3 spans 13 amino acids. Per germline, CDR1 SEHNR and CDR2 FQNEAQ (reference sequence). Trimming removed 6 bases from V and 6 bases from J; junction bases left unmatched: 6. The CDR3 loop reads CASSSDRADGYTF. The CDR3 bases are TGTGCCAGCAGTTCGGACAGGGCGGATGGCTACACCTTC.

This chain connects TRBV11-1 to TRBJ1-1, with TRBD1 identical over 8 bases. The ends lost 5 bases at V and 1 base at J; junction bases unmatched: 6. Germline CDR1 reads SGHAT; CDR2 reads FQDESV (reference sequence). This CDR3 region has 15 residues. As DNA, the CDR3 is TGTGCCAGCAGCCCCTCTCAGGGGGCGAACACTGAAGCTTTCTTT. Translation: CASSPSQGANTEAFF.

The CDR3 spells CASSVGSGRIYEQYF. The CDR3 bases are TGTGCCAGCAGCGTAGGTAGCGGGAGAATCTACGAGCAGTACTTC. The chain couples TRBV9 to TRBJ2-5; 9 positions agree with TRBD2. The closer fit of TRBJ2-7 to the DNA end suggests the J call may be wrong. The germline V gene has CDR1 SGDLS and CDR2 YYNGEE. The CDR3 loop spans 15 amino acids.